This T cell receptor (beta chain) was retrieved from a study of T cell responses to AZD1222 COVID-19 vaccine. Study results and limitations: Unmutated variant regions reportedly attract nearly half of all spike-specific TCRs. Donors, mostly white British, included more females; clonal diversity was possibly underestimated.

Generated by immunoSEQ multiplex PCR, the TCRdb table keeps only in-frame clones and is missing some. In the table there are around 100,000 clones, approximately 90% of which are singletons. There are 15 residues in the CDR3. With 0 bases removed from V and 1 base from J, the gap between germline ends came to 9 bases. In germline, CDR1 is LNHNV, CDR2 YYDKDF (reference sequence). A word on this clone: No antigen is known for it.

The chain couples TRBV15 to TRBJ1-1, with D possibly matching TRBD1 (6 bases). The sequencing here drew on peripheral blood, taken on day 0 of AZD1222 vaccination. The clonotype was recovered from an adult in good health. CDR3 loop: CATSRDQGTNTEAFF. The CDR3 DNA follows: TGTGCCACCAGCAGAGATCAGGGGACGAACACTGAAGCTTTCTTT.